Listed below are T cell receptor beta chains from one sample, sequenced in a study of siplizumab effects on memory and regulatory T cells. The table came from immunoSEQ multiplex PCR; TCRdb's copy has only in-frame clones and leaves some out. The repertoire includes approximately 100,000 clones, 80% to 95% of them detected once, and around 13% sits in the top ten. Sample: non-Treg CD4+ T cells sorted from blood. These receptors were obtained from a human donor in good health. Both conserved end residues are part of each CDR3. The D gene is left open where the match is weak. Clone size appears in some rows only: once, few, many, or a class for an expanded clone.

>TRBJ2-1|.|TRBV5-6|once|13
CASSLGRNNEQFF
TGTGCCAGCAGCTTGGGGCGGAACAATGAGCAGTTCTTC
>TRBJ2-7|.|TRBV7-9|.|16
CASSQTRQSQSYEQYF
TGTGCCAGCAGCCAAACACGACAGTCACAATCCTACGAGCAGTACTTC
>TRBJ1-1|TRBD1|TRBV6-5|.|14
CASSPRDRSTEAFF
TGTGCCAGCAGTCCGCGGGACAGGAGCACTGAAGCTTTCTTT
>TRBJ1-5|.|TRBV27|.|14
CASSFRGLNQPQHF
TGTGCCAGCAGTTTTAGGGGACTCAATCAGCCCCAGCATTTT
>TRBJ2-5|.|TRBV30|.|11
CAWSVQETQYF
TGTGCCTGGAGTGTACAAGAGACCCAGTACTTC
>TRBJ1-1|.|TRBV5-1|.|15
CASSLVGEGNTEAFF
TGCGCCAGCAGCTTGGTCGGGGAGGGAAACACTGAAGCTTTCTTT
>TRBJ2-1|.|TRBV7-3|.|15
CASSLQGGSYNEQFF
TGTGCCAGCAGCTTACAGGGAGGCTCCTACAATGAGCAGTTCTTC
>TRBJ1-5|.|TRBV6-1|.|14
CASSVQGGNQPQHF
TGTGCCAGCAGTGTACAGGGTGGGAATCAGCCCCAGCATTTT
>TRBJ2-5|TRBD2|TRBV4-1|.|17
CASSRLAGGGTQETQYF
TGCGCCAGCAGCCGACTAGCGGGAGGGGGAACCCAAGAGACCCAGTACTTC
>TRBJ2-2|.|TRBV28|.|16
CASSKWTVTNTGELFF
TGTGCCAGCAGTAAGTGGACAGTAACGAACACCGGGGAGCTGTTTTTT
>TRBJ2-2|.|TRBV19|.|17
CASSKFNRVHGTGELFF
TGTGCCAGTAGTAAATTCAACAGGGTTCATGGTACCGGGGAGCTGTTTTTT
>TRBJ1-1|.|TRBV2|once|13
CASSLTTGLEAFF
TGTGCCAGCAGCCTAACCACAGGGCTTGAAGCTTTCTTT
>TRBJ2-7|TRBD1|TRBV19|.|15
CASSTGQESTYEQYF
TGTGCCAGTAGTACAGGACAGGAGAGCACCTACGAGCAGTACTTC
>TRBJ2-2|TRBD1|TRBV7-8|.|18
CASSLAYRDRGSTGELFF
TGTGCCAGCAGCTTAGCCTATCGGGACAGGGGGTCAACCGGGGAGCTGTTTTTT
>TRBJ1-2|TRBD1|TRBV29-1|.|13
CSVGRQGNYGYTF
TGCAGCGTCGGACGACAGGGAAACTATGGCTACACCTTC
>TRBJ1-1|.|TRBV28|.|12
CASSTSLAEAFF
TGTGCCAGCAGTACCTCTTTGGCTGAAGCTTTCTTT
>TRBJ2-1|TRBD2|TRBV18|.|17
CASSPLLISGRANEQFF
TGTGCCAGCTCACCACTTTTAATTAGCGGGAGGGCCAATGAGCAGTTCTTC
>TRBJ2-3|.|TRBV7-3|once|15
CASSSAGTPRDTQYF
TGTGCCAGCAGCTCGGCCGGGACTCCCAGGGATACGCAGTATTTT
>TRBJ2-6|.|TRBV28|.|14
CASSEPSGANVLTF
TGTGCCAGCAGCGAACCTTCTGGGGCCAACGTCCTGACTTTC
>TRBJ1-2|.|TRBV27|.|12
CAPLSSPYGYTF
TGTGCCCCCCTAAGCAGCCCATATGGCTACACCTTC
>TRBJ2-4|TRBD2|TRBV10-2|.|16
CASSEPGTSGKNIQYF
TGCGCCAGCAGTGAGCCCGGGACTAGCGGCAAAAACATTCAGTACTTC
>TRBJ2-2|.|TRBV5-4|.|16
CASSFGRGSNTGELFF
TGTGCCAGCAGCTTTGGTCGGGGTTCGAACACCGGGGAGCTGTTTTTT
>TRBJ2-5|.|TRBV5-4|.|13
CASSLVPEETQYF
TGTGCCAGCAGCTTGGTGCCCGAGGAGACCCAGTACTTC
>TRBJ2-3|.|TRBV2|.|14
CASSASFRTDTQYF
TGTGCCAGCAGTGCCTCGTTTCGCACAGATACGCAGTATTTT
>TRBJ2-5|.|TRBV5-1|once|13
CASSLEGDGTQYF
TGCGCCAGCAGCTTGGAAGGGGACGGGACCCAGTACTTC
>TRBJ1-1|.|TRBV30|few|13
CAWSLRGGTEAFF
TGTGCCTGGAGTCTCCGGGGAGGCACTGAAGCTTTCTTT
>TRBJ2-3|.|TRBV2|.|14
CASSSGDYADTQYF
TGTGCCAGCAGTTCTGGGGATTACGCAGATACGCAGTATTTT
>TRBJ2-5|TRBD2|TRBV2|.|16
CASSVRRAGLGETQYF
TGTGCCAGCAGTGTCCGGCGAGCGGGATTGGGGGAGACCCAGTACTTC
>TRBJ1-5|.|TRBV2|.|14
CASSGILSNQPQHF
TGTGCCAGCAGTGGGATCCTTAGCAATCAGCCCCAGCATTTT
>TRBJ2-1|.|TRBV6-1|once|15
CASSPTLSSYNEQFF
TGTGCCAGCAGTCCTACTCTGAGCTCCTACAATGAGCAGTTCTTC
>TRBJ2-7|.|TRBV5-6|.|14
CASSLGQGNYEQYF
TGTGCCAGCAGCTTAGGGCAGGGGAACTACGAGCAGTACTTC
>TRBJ2-6|.|TRBV4-1|.|15
CASSRAGIGANVLTF
TGCGCCAGCAGCCGAGCAGGGATTGGGGCCAACGTCCTGACTTTC
>TRBJ2-3|TRBD2|TRBV7-8|.|20
CASSLALASGRARGPDTQYF
TGTGCCAGCAGCTTAGCGCTCGCTAGCGGGAGGGCCCGTGGCCCAGATACGCAGTATTTT
>TRBJ2-7|.|TRBV5-6|.|14
CASSPGQGYRLQYF
TGTGCCAGCAGCCCCGGACAAGGGTACCGGTTACAGTACTTC
>TRBJ1-3|TRBD1|TRBV28|.|11
CFWDRGNTIYF
TGCTTTTGGGACAGGGGAAACACCATATATTTT
>TRBJ2-1|.|TRBV19|few|18
CASSIPLRGLSSYNEQFF
TGTGCCAGTAGTATCCCCCTCAGAGGGTTGAGCTCCTACAATGAGCAGTTCTTC
>TRBJ2-6|.|TRBV23-1|few|19
CASSQGGKARESGANVLTF
TGCGCCAGCAGTCAGGGAGGAAAAGCGAGGGAGTCTGGGGCCAACGTCCTGACTTTC
>TRBJ2-1|TRBD2|TRBV7-9|.|15
CASRSTSGVYNEQFF
TGTGCCAGCAGATCGACTAGCGGGGTCTACAATGAGCAGTTCTTC
>TRBJ2-5|.|TRBV10-1|.|15
CASSDPAGNQETQYF
TGCGCCAGCAGTGACCCAGCGGGTAACCAAGAGACCCAGTACTTC
>TRBJ2-2|.|TRBV21-1|.|14
CASSNPEITGELFF
TGTGCCAGCAGCAATCCGGAGATCACCGGGGAGCTGTTTTTT
>TRBJ1-1|.|TRBV28|.|16
CASSPEGLWLNTEAFF
TGTGCCAGCAGTCCCGAGGGACTTTGGCTGAACACTGAAGCTTTCTTT
>TRBJ2-3|.|TRBV30|.|12
CAWRVSTDTQYF
TGTGCCTGGAGGGTCAGCACAGATACGCAGTATTTT
>TRBJ2-7|.|TRBV7-2|.|15
CASSLSRRSSYEQYF
TGTGCCAGCAGCCTCTCCCGTCGAAGCTCCTACGAGCAGTACTTC
>TRBJ1-2|.|TRBV7-2|few|13
CASSLGGNYGYTF
TGTGCCAGCAGCTTAGGAGGGAACTATGGCTACACCTTC
>TRBJ2-7|TRBD1|TRBV4-2|.|17
CASSQDGRVTGRSQQYF
TGTGCCAGCAGCCAAGATGGGCGTGTGACAGGGCGTTCGCAGCAGTACTTC
>TRBJ2-3|TRBD2|TRBV27|.|18
CASSFSAPTSGSTYTQYF
TGTGCCAGCAGTTTTTCGGCCCCGACTAGCGGGAGTACGTATACGCAGTATTTT
>TRBJ2-3|TRBD2|TRBV5-5|.|15
CASSQTSGRSDTQYF
TGTGCCAGCAGCCAGACTAGCGGGAGATCAGATACGCAGTATTTT
>TRBJ1-2|TRBD1|TRBV4-1|.|15
CASSQITGVVDGYTF
TGCGCCAGCAGCCAGATTACAGGGGTAGTAGATGGCTACACCTTC
>TRBJ2-2|.|TRBV5-4|.|15
CASSLAGLASGELFF
TGTGCCAGCAGCTTGGCCGGTCTAGCGTCGGGGGAGCTGTTTTTT
>TRBJ1-4|.|TRBV5-1|.|15
CASSLWGTANEKLFF
TGCGCCAGCAGCTTGTGGGGGACGGCTAATGAAAAACTGTTTTTT
>TRBJ2-4|TRBD1|TRBV19|.|13
CASSPDRGNIQYF
TGTGCCAGTAGCCCAGACAGGGGTAACATTCAGTACTTC